Given below is one TCR beta chain in context. The data were obtained in a study of control samples from healthy donors and cancer patients. With 8 bases removed from V and 3 bases from J, the gap between germline ends came to 13 bases. CDR1 and CDR2 (germline): MNHEY, SVGAGI. This CDR3 is built from 13 residues. Assay used: immunoSEQ multiplex PCR; TCRdb lists only in-frame clones, some missing. The sample has about 140,000 clones; about 90% are singletons. This chain connects TRBV6-5 to TRBJ1-1; a weak D match, TRBD1 (5 bases). The receptor was isolated from a man between 18 and 35 years old in good health. The sequencing sample was made of blood. The CDR3 nucleotides are TGTGCCAGCCGGCGGGGGAAGGACACTGAAGCTTTCTTT. This codes for CASRRGKDTEAFF.